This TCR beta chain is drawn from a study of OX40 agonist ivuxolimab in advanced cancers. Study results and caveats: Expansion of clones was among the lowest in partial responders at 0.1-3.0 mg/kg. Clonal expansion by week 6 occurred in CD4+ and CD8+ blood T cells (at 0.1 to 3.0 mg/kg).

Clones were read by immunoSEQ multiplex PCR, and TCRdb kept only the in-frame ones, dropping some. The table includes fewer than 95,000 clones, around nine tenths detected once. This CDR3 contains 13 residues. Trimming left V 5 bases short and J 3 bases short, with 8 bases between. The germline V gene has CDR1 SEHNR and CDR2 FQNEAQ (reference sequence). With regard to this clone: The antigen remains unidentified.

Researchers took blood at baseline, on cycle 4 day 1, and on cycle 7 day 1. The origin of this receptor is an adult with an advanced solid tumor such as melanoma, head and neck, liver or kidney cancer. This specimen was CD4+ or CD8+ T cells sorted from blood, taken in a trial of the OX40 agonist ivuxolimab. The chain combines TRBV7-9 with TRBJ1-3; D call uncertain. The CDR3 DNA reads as TGTGCCAGCAGCATCCTCGGTGGAAACACCATATATTTT. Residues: CASSILGGNTIYF.